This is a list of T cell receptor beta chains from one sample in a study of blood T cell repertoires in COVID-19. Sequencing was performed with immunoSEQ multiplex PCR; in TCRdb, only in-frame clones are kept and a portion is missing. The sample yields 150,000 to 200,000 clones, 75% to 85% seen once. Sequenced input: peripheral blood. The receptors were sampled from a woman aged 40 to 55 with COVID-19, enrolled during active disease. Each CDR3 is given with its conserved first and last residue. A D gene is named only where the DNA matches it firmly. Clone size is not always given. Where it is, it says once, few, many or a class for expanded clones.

CASSSATSGGVDTQYF	TGTGCCAGCTCCTCGGCGACTAGCGGGGGGGTTGATACGCAGTATTTT	TRBV28	TRBJ2-3	-	TRBD2
CASSLPDGVGNKNIQYF	TGTGCCAGCAGTTTGCCGGACGGGGTAGGGAACAAAAACATTCAGTACTTC	TRBV28	TRBJ2-4	-	-
CAWSHLAGGRFGNEQFF	TGTGCCTGGAGTCACTTAGCGGGAGGTAGATTTGGCAATGAGCAGTTCTTC	TRBV30	TRBJ2-1	-	TRBD2
CASSIKRNTEAFF	TGTGCCAGTAGTATAAAGAGGAACACTGAAGCTTTCTTT	TRBV19	TRBJ1-1	few	-
CAWSVLGLAGYTDTQYF	TGTGCCTGGAGTGTACTAGGGCTAGCGGGATACACAGATACGCAGTATTTT	TRBV30	TRBJ2-3	-	TRBD2
CASSRTSGSGGELFF	TGTGCCAGCAGTCGGACTAGCGGGAGTGGCGGGGAGCTGTTTTTT	TRBV7-3	TRBJ2-2	-	TRBD2
CASAAGTTDEQFF	TGTGCCAGCGCTGCCGGGACAACCGATGAGCAGTTCTTC	TRBV2	TRBJ2-1	-	-
CSAWGDEQFF	TGCAGTGCTTGGGGAGATGAGCAGTTCTTC	TRBV20-1	TRBJ2-1	once	-
CASSYERGLNTEAFF	TGTGCCAGCAGCTATGAACGGGGTTTGAACACTGAAGCTTTCTTT	TRBV4-2	TRBJ1-1	-	-
CAWSGQGTEAFF	TGTGCCTGGAGTGGGCAGGGCACTGAAGCTTTCTTT	TRBV30	TRBJ1-1	-	-
CASSLELADIYNEQFF	TGCGCCAGCAGCTTGGAACTAGCGGATATTTACAATGAGCAGTTCTTC	TRBV5-1	TRBJ2-1	-	TRBD2
CATSSTELSSGNTIYF	TGTGCCACCAGCAGTACCGAGCTGAGCTCTGGAAACACCATATATTTT	TRBV15	TRBJ1-3	-	-
CASTLRDNGYTF	TGTGCCAGCACTCTCCGGGACAATGGCTACACCTTC	TRBV6-6	TRBJ1-2	-	-
CASSQSSRKLFF	TGTGCCAGCAGCCAAAGTAGTCGAAAACTGTTTTTT	TRBV3-1/TRBV3-2	TRBJ1-4	-	-
CASSGGQGTFTYGYTF	TGTGCCAGTTCTGGGGGACAGGGTACGTTTACCTATGGCTACACCTTC	TRBV19	TRBJ1-2	-	TRBD1
CASSYSPMRRSEKLFF	TGTGCCAGCAGTTATAGCCCGATGAGACGGAGTGAAAAACTGTTTTTT	TRBV6-2/TRBV6-3	TRBJ1-4	few	-
CSAIPGLKRTDTQYF	TGCAGCGCCATACCGGGACTCAAGCGCACAGATACGCAGTATTTT	TRBV29-1	TRBJ2-3	-	-
CASSLSSGRVYEQYF	TGTGCCAGCAGCTTAAGTAGCGGGAGGGTGTACGAGCAGTACTTC	TRBV7-8	TRBJ2-7	-	TRBD2
CASSQESVTGLTGELFF	TGCGCCAGCAGCCAAGAATCGGTGACAGGGCTGACCGGGGAGCTGTTTTTT	TRBV4-1	TRBJ2-2	-	TRBD1
CASSLVGRVNYNEQFF	TGTGCCAGCAGCTTAGTCGGGAGAGTGAACTACAATGAGCAGTTCTTC	TRBV7-8	TRBJ2-1	few	-
CASSEDRGEETQYF	TGTGCCAGCAGTGAGGACAGGGGGGAAGAGACCCAGTACTTC	TRBV2	TRBJ2-5	-	TRBD1
CASSESLGGNEQFF	TGTGCCAGCAGTGAATCGCTGGGGGGCAATGAGCAGTTCTTC	TRBV6-1	TRBJ2-1	-	-
CASSLNSYEQYF	TGTGCCAGCAGCCTAAACTCCTACGAGCAGTACTTC	TRBV5-6	TRBJ2-7	-	-
CASTWGGLAGVGTGELFF	TGTGCCTCCACCTGGGGGGGACTAGCGGGAGTTGGGACCGGGGAGCTGTTTTTT	TRBV30	TRBJ2-2	-	TRBD2
CASSVVFSGADTQYF	TGTGCCAGCAGCGTAGTCTTTTCAGGGGCAGATACGCAGTATTTT	TRBV9	TRBJ2-3	few	-
CAISENRVYNEQFF	TGTGCCATCAGTGAAAACAGGGTCTACAATGAGCAGTTCTTC	TRBV10-3	TRBJ2-1	-	-
CATSNLGADTYNEQFF	TGTGCCACCAGCAACCTTGGGGCAGACACCTACAATGAGCAGTTCTTC	TRBV15	TRBJ2-1	-	-
CASSLVPNGDFSGNTIYF	TGTGCCAGCAGCTTAGTTCCCAACGGGGACTTCTCTGGAAACACCATATATTTT	TRBV11-2	TRBJ1-3	-	-
CASRKAGSPGELFF	TGTGCCAGCAGAAAGGCCGGGTCCCCCGGGGAGCTGTTTTTT	TRBV28	TRBJ2-2	-	-
CASSLTSGSAKTQYF	TGTGCCAGTAGTTTGACTAGCGGGAGTGCAAAGACCCAGTACTTC	TRBV19	TRBJ2-5	-	TRBD2